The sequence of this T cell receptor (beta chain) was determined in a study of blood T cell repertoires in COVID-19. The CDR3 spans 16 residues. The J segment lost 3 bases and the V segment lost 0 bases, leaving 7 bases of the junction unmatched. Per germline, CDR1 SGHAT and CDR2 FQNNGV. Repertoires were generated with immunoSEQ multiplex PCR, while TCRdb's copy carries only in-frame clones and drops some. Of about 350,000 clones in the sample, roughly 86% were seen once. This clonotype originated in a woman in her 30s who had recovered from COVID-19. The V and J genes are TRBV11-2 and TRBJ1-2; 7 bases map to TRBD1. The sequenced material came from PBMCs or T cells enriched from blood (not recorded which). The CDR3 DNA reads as TGTGCCAGCAGCTTAGATCGGGGGCAGGGGGACTATGGCTACACCTTC. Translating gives CASSLDRGQGDYGYTF.